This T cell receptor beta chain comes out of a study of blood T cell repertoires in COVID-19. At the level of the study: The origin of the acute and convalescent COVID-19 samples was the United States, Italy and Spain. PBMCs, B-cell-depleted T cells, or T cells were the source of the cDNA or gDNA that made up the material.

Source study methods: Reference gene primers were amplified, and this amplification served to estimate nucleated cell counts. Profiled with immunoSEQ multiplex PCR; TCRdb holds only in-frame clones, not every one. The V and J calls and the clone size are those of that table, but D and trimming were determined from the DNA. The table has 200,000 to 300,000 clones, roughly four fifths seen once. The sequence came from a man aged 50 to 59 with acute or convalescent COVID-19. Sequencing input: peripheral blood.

CDR3 sequence (DNA): TGTGCCAGCAGCTTAGATCCCCTGTTGCCCCAGCATTTT. It specifies CASSLDPLLPQHF. This sequence joins TRBV7-8 and TRBJ1-5, with D uncertain. CDR1 is SGHVS and CDR2 is FQNEAQ in the germline V gene. This CDR3 region has 13 residues. Trimming took off 1 base at V and 9 bases at J, with 10 bases between the two ends.